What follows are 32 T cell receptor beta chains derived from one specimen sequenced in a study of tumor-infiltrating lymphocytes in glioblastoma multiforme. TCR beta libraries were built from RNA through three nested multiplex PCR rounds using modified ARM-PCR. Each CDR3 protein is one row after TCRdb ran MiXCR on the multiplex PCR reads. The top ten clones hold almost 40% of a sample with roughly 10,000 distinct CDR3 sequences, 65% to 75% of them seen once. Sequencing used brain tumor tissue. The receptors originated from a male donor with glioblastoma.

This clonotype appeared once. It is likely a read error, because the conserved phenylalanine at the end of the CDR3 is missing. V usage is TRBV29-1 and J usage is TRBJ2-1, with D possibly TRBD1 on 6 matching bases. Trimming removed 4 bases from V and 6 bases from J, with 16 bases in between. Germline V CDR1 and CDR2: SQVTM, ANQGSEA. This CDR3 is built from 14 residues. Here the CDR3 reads CSVGGLQVGNEQFL. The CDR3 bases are TGCAGCGTTGGGGGGCTGCAGGTGGGCAATGAGCAGTTCCTC.

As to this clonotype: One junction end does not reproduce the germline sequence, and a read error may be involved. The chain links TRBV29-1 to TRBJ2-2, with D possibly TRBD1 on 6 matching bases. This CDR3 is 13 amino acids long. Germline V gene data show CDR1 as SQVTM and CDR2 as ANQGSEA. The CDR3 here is CSVRTANTGELFF. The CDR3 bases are TGCAGCGTCAGGACAGCGAACACCGGGGAGCTATTTTTT.

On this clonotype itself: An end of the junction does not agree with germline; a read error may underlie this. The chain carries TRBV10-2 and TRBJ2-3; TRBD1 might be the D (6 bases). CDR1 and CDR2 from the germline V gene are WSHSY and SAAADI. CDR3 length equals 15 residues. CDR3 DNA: TGCGCCAGCAGTGAGGCAGGGGTCGGGGCAGATACGCAGTGCTTT. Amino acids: CASSEAGVGADTQCF.

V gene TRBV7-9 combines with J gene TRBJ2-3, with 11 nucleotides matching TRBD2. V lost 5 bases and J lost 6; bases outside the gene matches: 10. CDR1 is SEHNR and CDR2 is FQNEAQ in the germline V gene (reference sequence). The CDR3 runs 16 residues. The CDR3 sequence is CASSVGLAGFTDTQYF. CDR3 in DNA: TGTGCCAGCAGCGTAGGACTAGCGGGCTTCACGGATACGCAGTATTTT.

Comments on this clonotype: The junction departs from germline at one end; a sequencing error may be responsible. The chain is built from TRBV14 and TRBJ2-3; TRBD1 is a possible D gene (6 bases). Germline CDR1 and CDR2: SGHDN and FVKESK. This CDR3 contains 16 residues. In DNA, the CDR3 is TGTGCCAGCTGCCAAGGGACCGGGACATCGTCAGGTACGCAGTATTTT. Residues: CASCQGTGTSSGTQYF. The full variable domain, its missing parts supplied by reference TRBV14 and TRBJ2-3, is EAGVTQFPSHSVIEKGQTVTLRCDPISGHDNLYWYRRVMGKEIKFLLHFVKESKQDESGMPNNRFLAERTGGTYSTLKVQPAELEDSGVYFCASCQGTGTSSGTQYFGPGTRLTVL.

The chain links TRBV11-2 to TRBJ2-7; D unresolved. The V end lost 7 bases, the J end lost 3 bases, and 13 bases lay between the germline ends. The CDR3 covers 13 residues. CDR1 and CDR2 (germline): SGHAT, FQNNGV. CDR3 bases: TGTGCCAGCACCCCGACTGGTTACTACGAGCAGTACTTC. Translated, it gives CASTPTGYYEQYF.

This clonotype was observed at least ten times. The CDR3 DNA reads TGTGCCAGCAGCGAAGGCGGGGGGGGTCAGCCCCAGCATTTT. It encodes CASSEGGGGQPQHF. This chain joins TRBV11-2 and TRBJ1-5; TRBD1 might be the D (5 bases). This CDR3 has 14 residues. Germline V CDR1 and CDR2: SGHAT, FQNNGV. Trimming pared 5 bases from V and 6 bases from J, leaving 14 bases between.

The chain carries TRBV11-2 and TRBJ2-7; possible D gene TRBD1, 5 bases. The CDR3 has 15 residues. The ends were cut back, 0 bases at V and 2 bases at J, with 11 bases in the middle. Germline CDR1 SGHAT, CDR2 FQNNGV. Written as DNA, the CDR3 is TGTGCCAGCAGCTTAGATAGGGGTGAAGCCTACGAGCAGTACTTC. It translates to CASSLDRGEAYEQYF.

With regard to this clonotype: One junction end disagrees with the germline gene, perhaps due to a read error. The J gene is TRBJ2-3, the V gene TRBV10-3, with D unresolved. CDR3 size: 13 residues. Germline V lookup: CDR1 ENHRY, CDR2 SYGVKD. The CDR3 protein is CATSESYADTQYF. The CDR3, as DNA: TGTGCCACCAGTGAGTCGTATGCAGATACGCAGTATTTT.

The CDR3 spells CASNSCADNEQFF. The DNA for the CDR3 is TGTGCCAGCAACTCCTGCGCAGACAATGAGCAGTTCTTC. This chain uses TRBV6-5 with TRBJ2-1, with unresolved D. The germline V and J ends were trimmed by 7 bases and 5 bases, with 12 bases remaining between them. Germline V lookup: CDR1 MNHEY, CDR2 SVGAGI. The CDR3 runs 13 residues.

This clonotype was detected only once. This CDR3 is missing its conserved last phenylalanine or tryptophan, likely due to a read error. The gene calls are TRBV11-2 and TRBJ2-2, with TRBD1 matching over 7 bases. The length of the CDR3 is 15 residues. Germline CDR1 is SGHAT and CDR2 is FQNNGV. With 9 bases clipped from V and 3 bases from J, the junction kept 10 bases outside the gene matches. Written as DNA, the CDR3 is TGTGCCAGAAACAGAAGGGGGCTTGACACCGGGGAGCTGTTTCTT. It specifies CARNRRGLDTGELFL.

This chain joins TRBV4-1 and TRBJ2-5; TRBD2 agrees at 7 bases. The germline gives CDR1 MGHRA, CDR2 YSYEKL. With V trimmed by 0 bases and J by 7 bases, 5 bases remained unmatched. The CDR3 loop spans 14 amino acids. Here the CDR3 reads CASSQEVASGTQYF. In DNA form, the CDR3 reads TGCGCCAGCAGCCAAGAGGTGGCTAGCGGGACCCAGTACTTC.

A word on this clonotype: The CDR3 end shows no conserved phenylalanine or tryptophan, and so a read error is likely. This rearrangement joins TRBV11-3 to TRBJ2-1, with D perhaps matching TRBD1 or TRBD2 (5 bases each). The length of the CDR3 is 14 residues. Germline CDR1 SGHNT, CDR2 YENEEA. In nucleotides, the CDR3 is TGTGCCAGCAGCCTAGCTGGGGCCTACAACGAGCAGTTCCTC. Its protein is CASSLAGAYNEQFL.

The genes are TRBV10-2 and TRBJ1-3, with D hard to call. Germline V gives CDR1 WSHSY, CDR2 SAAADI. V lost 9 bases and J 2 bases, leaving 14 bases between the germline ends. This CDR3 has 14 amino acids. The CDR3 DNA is TGCGCCAGGAGTTTGGGTGTCGCTGGAAACACCATATATTTT. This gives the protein CARSLGVAGNTIYF.

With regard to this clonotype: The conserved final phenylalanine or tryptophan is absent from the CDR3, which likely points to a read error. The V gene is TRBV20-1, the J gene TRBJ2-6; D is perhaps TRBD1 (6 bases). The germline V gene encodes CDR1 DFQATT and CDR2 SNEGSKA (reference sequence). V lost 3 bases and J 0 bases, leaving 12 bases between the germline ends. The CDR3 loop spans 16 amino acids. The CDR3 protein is CSARGAGLSGANVLTS. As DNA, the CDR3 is TGCAGTGCTAGGGGGGCAGGACTCTCTGGGGCCAACGTCCTGACTTCC.

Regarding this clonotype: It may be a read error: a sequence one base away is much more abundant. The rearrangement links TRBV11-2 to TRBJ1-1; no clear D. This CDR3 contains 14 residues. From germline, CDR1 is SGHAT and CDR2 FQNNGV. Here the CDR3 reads CASSSLGRHTEALF. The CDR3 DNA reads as TGTGCCAGCAGCTCCCTCGGTCGACACACTGAAGCCCTCTTT.

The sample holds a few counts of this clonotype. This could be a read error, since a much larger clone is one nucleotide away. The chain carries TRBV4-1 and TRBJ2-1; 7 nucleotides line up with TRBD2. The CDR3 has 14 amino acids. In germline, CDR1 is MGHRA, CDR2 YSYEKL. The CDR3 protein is CASSQGGGRNEQLF. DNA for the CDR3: TGCGCCAGCAGCCAAGGGGGGGGTCGGAATGAGCAGCTCTTC.

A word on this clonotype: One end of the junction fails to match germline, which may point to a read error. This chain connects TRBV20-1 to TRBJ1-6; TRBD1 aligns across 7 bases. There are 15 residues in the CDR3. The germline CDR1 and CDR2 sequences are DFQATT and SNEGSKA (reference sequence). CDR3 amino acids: CSARGRGSVNSPHHF. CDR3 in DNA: TGTAGTGCTAGGGGGCGGGGTTCCGTGAATTCACCCCACCACTTT.

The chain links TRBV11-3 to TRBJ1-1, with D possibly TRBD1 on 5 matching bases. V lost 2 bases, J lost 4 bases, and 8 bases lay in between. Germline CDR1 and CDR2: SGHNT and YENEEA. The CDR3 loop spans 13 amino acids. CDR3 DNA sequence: TGTGCCAGCAGCTTACGGGGGTCCACTGAAGCTTTCTTT. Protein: CASSLRGSTEAFF.

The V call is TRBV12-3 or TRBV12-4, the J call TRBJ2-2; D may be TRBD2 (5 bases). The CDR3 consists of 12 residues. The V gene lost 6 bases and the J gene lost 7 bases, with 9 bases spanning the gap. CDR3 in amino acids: CASRRTDGELFF. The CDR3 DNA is TGTGCCAGCAGGAGGACTGACGGGGAGCTGTTTTTT.

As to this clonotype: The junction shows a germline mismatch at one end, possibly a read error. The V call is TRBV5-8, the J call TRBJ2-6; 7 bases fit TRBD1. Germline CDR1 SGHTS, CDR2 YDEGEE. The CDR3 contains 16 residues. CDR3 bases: TGTGCTAGCAGTTACGCCAGGGGGTCTGGGGCCAACGTCCTGACTTTC. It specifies CASSYARGSGANVLTF. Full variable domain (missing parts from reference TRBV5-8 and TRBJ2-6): EAGVTQSPTHLIKTRGQQATLRCSPISGHTSVYWYQQALGLGLQFLLWYDEGEERNRGNFPPRFSGRQFPNYSSELNVNALELEDSALYLCASSYARGSGANVLTFGAGSRLTVL.

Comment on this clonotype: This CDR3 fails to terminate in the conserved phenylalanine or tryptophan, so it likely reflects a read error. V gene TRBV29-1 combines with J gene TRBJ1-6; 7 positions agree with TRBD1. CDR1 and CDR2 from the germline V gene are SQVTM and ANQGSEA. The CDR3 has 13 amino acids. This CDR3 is CRIARDRESPLHY. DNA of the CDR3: TGCAGGATTGCCAGGGACAGAGAATCACCCCTCCACTAT.

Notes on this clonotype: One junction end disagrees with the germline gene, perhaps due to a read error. CDR3 sequence reads: CASNLDTGTDTLYF. The CDR3 nucleotides read TGTGCCAGCAACTTAGATACTGGGACAGATACGCTGTATTTT. The chain couples TRBV11-3 to TRBJ2-3; 7 bases are shared with TRBD1. This CDR3 is 14 amino acids long. Looked up from germline, CDR1 is SGHNT and CDR2 is YENEEA.

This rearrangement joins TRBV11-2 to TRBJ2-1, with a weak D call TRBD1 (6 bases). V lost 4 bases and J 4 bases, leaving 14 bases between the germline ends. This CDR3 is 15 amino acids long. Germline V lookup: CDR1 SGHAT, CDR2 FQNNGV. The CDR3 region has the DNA TGTGCCAGCAGCTCCAGGGGCGTAAATTACAATGAGCAGTTCTTC. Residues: CASSSRGVNYNEQFF. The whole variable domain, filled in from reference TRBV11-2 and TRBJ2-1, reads EAGVAQSPRYKIIEKRQSVAFWCNPISGHATLYWYQQILGQGPKLLIQFQNNGVVDDSQLPKDRFSAERLKGVDSTLKIQPAKLEDSAVYLCASSSRGVNYNEQFFGPGTRLTVL.

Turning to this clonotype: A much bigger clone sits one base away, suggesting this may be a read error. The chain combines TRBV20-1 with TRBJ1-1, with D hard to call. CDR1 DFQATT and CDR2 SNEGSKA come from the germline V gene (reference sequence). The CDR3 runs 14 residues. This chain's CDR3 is CSAPQTPLSTEALF. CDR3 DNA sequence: TGCAGTGCCCCCCAGACCCCCTTGAGCACTGAAGCTTTATTT.

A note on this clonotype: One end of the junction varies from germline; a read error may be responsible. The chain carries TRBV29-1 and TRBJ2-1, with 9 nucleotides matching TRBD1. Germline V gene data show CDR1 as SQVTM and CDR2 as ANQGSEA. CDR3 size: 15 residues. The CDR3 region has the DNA TGCAGCGTTGAAGGTTGGGGACAGGGAGAGAATGAGAAGATCTTC. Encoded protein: CSVEGWGQGENEKIF.

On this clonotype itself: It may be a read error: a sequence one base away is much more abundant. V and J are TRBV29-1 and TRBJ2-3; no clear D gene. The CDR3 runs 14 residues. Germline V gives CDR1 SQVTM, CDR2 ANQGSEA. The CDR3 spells CSADPLRHTDTHYF. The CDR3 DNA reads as TGCAGCGCCGACCCCCTAAGACACACAGATACGCATTATTTT.

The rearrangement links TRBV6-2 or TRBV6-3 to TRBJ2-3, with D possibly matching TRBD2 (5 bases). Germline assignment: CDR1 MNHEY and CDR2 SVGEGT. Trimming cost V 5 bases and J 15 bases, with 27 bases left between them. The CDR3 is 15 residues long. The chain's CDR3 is CASSAPGWNTDTYYF. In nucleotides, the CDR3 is TGTGCCAGCAGTGCGCCGGGATGGAACACAGATACGTATTATTTT.

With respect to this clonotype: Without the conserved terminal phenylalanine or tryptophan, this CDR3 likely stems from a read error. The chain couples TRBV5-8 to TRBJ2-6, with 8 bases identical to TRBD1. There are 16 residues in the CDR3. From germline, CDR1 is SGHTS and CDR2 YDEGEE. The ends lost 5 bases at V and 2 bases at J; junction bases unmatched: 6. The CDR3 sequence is CASSSARGPGANVLTL. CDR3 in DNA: TGTGCCAGCAGTTCCGCCAGGGGGCCTGGGGCCAACGTCCTGACTCTC.

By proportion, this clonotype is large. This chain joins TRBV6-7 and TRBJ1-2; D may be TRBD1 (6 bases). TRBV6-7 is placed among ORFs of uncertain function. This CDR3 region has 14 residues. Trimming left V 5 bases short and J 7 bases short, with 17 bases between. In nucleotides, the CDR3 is TGTGCCAGCAGTCTTCCACAGGGATCACCTGGCTACACCTTC. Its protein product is CASSLPQGSPGYTF.

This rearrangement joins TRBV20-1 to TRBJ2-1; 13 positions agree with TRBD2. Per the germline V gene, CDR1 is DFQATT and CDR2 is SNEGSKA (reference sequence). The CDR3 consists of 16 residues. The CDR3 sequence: CNTSRSGLAGMNEQFF. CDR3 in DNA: TGCAATACTAGTCGATCGGGACTAGCGGGAATGAATGAGCAGTTCTTC.

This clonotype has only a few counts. The CDR3 DNA is TGCAGCGTTGCCAGGGACAGGGAATCAGCCCCCCACTTT. This sequence encodes CSVARDRESAPHF. V is TRBV29-1 and J is TRBJ1-6, with 9 positions matching TRBD1. The CDR3 runs to 13 residues. V lost 4 bases and J lost 18; bases outside the gene matches: 13. Germline CDR1 reads SQVTM; CDR2 reads ANQGSEA.